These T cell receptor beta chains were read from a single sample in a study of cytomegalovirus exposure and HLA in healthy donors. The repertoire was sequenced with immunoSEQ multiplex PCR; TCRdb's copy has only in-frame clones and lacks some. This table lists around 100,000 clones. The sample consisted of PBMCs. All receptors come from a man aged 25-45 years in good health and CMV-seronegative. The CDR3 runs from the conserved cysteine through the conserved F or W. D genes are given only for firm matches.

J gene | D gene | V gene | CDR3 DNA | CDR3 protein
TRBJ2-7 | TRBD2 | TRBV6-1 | TGTGCCAGCAGCGAGACTAGCGGGGGGACCTACGAGCAGTACTTC | CASSETSGGTYEQYF
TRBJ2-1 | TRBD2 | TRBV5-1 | TGCGCCAGCAGCTTGGGACTAGCGGGGAAGTACAATGAGCAGTTCTTC | CASSLGLAGKYNEQFF
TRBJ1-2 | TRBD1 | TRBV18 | TGTGCCAGCTCACCATGGGACAGGGACGCGGTTAACTATGGCTACACCTTC | CASSPWDRDAVNYGYTF
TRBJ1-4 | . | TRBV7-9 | TGTGCCAGCAGCTTAGGGGGGGGGTTCCCAACTAATGAAAAACTGTTTTTT | CASSLGGGFPTNEKLFF
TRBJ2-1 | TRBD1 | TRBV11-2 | TGTGCCAGCAGCTTCCGGACAGGGGGGTATAATGAGCAGTTCTTC | CASSFRTGGYNEQFF
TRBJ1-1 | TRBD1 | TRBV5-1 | TGCGCCAGCACTGGACAGGGTGGTAGGAGCACTGAAGCTTTCTTT | CASTGQGGRSTEAFF
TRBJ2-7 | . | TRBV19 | TGTGCCAGTAGTATAACGTGGCAGACCTACGAGCAGTACTTC | CASSITWQTYEQYF
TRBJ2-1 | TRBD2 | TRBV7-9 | TGTGCCAGCAGCGTAGATGGCGGGGGGGCCGGGAATGAGCAGTTCTTC | CASSVDGGGAGNEQFF
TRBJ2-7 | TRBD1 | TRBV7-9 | TGTGCCAGCAGCTTGGGACAGGGTGACTACGAGCAGTACTTC | CASSLGQGDYEQYF
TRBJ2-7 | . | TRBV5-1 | TGCGCCAGCAGCTTGGAAGTTTCCTACGAGCAGTACTTC | CASSLEVSYEQYF
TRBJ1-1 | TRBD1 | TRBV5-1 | TGCGCCAGCAGACAGGACAGGGGGCGAACTGAAGCTTTCTTT | CASRQDRGRTEAFF
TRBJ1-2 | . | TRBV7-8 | TGTGCCAGCAGCTTACGTTGGGGTGAGGGCTATGGCTACACCTTC | CASSLRWGEGYGYTF
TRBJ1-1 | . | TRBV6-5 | TGTGCCAGCAGGGAGGGGGGGGGCACTGAAGCTTTCTTT | CASREGGGTEAFF
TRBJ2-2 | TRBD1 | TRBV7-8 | TGTGCCAGCAGCTTAGCGGCAGGGGGCGGGGAGCTGTTTTTT | CASSLAAGGGELFF
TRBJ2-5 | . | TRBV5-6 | TGTGCCAGCAGCTTGACCAGGCAAGAGACCCAGTACTTC | CASSLTRQETQYF
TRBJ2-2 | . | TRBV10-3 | TGTGCCATCAGGGTGCATGGAGTGCCCGGGGAGCTGTTTTTT | CAIRVHGVPGELFF
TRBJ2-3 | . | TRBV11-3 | TGTGCCAGCAGCCCCCGACTCGGTACGCAGTATTTT | CASSPRLGTQYF
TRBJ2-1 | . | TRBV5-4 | TGTGCCAGCAGCTCCTCAGGGGGGCAGAATGAGCAGTTCTTC | CASSSSGGQNEQFF
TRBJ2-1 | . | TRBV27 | TGTGCCAGCAGCCGGAGGGACTTCTACAATGAGCAGTTCTTC | CASSRRDFYNEQFF
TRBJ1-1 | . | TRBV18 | TGTGCCAGCTCACAGGGGCTGAACACTGAAGCTTTCTTT | CASSQGLNTEAFF
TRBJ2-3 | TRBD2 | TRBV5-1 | TGCGCCAGCAGCCTGGGGGGGGTTTCTAGCACAGATACGCAGTATTTT | CASSLGGVSSTDTQYF
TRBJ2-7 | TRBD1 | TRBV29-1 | TGCAGCGTTTGGACAGGGACGGGAGAGCAGTACTTC | CSVWTGTGEQYF
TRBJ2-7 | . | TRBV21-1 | TGTGCCAGCAGCAAAGGCTCGGCCTTTAGAGCGGTGGGCTCCTACGAGCAGTACTTC | CASSKGSAFRAVGSYEQYF
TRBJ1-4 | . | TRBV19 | TGTGCCAGTAGTAAAAATGGGGAGAACGGTGAAAAACTGTTTTTT | CASSKNGENGEKLFF
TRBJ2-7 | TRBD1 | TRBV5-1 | TGCGCCAGCAGCGAGCGGACAGGGGACGAGCAGTACTTC | CASSERTGDEQYF
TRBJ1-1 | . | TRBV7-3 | TGTGCCAGCAGCTCCTTAGGGGCGGGGGCTGAAGCTTTCTTT | CASSSLGAGAEAFF
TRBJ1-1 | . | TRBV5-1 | TGCGCCAGCAGCTCCCTATCGGCAGGCCTGAACACTGAAGCTTTCTTT | CASSSLSAGLNTEAFF
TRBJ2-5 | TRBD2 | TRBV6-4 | TGTGCCAGCAGTGACTCGGCTAGCGGGGGGCAAGAGACCCAGTACTTC | CASSDSASGGQETQYF
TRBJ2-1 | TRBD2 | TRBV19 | TGTGCCAGTAGTACCTTAGCGGGGGGGCGACCGAATGAGCAGTTCTTC | CASSTLAGGRPNEQFF
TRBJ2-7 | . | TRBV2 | TGTGCCAGCAGTGAGAGACAGACCTACGAGCAGTACTTC | CASSERQTYEQYF
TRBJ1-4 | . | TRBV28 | TGTGCCAGCAGTTTATCAGATGCAACTAATGAAAAACTGTTTTTT | CASSLSDATNEKLFF
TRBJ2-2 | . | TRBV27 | TGTGCCAGCAGGCCCCGACAGGGACTGAACACCGGGGAGCTGTTTTTT | CASRPRQGLNTGELFF
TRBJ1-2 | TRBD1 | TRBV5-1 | TGCGCCAGCAGCTCGGACAGGGGGCAAGGCTACACCTTC | CASSSDRGQGYTF
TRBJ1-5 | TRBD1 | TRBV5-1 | TGCGCCAGCAGTTTGAGTGGACAGGGAAGACAGCCCCAGCATTTT | CASSLSGQGRQPQHF
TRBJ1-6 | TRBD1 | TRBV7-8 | TGTGCCAGCAGCTTAGGGACAGGGGTTAATTCACCCCTCCACTTT | CASSLGTGVNSPLHF
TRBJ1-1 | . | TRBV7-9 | TGTGCCAGCAGCTTCCCCTCTGGCCCGGCGGGCACTGAAGCTTTCTTT | CASSFPSGPAGTEAFF
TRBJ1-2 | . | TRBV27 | TGTGCCAGCAGTCGTATCCCGGGACAACTCTATGGCCACACCTTC | CASSRIPGQLYGHTF
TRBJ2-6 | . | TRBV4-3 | TGCGCCAGCAGCCAAGGAGGAGGGGCTGGGGCCAACGTCCTGACTTTC | CASSQGGGAGANVLTF
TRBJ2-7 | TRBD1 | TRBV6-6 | TGTGCCGCCGGTCTTCAGGGGGCCTACGAGCAGTACTTC | CAAGLQGAYEQYF
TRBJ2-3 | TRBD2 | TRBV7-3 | TGTGCCAGCAGCTTCTCCCAGGGCGGGGGGGCCACAGATACGCAGTATTTT | CASSFSQGGGATDTQYF
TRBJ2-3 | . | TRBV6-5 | TGTGCCAGCAGTTACTTGGGGGCCACAGATACGCAGTATTTT | CASSYLGATDTQYF